These 3 T cell receptor beta chains share one sample of origin, sequenced in a study of shared clonotypes between healthy human individuals. Measured with immunoSEQ multiplex PCR; TCRdb has only the in-frame clones, and not every one. The table lists 2 million to 2.5 million clones, about 92% of them singletons. The naive CD8 population came from CD45RO-negative cells selected for CCR7, without terminally differentiated effector memory CD45RA+ cells. The sample was naive CD8+ T cells from PBMCs. Receptors were obtained from a man aged 18 to 30 in good health. Some clones in this sample may be carry-over from other donors' samples.

The chain couples TRBV5-6 to TRBJ2-1; D not resolved. The germline gives CDR1 SGHDT, CDR2 YYEEEE. Trimming pared 4 bases from V and 6 bases from J, leaving 11 bases between. The CDR3 has 13 amino acids. The CDR3 nucleotides are TGTGCCAGCAGCCCGGAGTCCAGCAATGAGCAGTTCTTC. As protein: CASSPESSNEQFF. Full variable domain (missing parts from reference TRBV5-6 and TRBJ2-1): DAGVTQSPTHLIKTRGQQVTLRCSPKSGHDTVSWYQQALGQGPQFIFQYYEEEERQRGNFPDRFSGHQFPNYSSELNVNALLLGDSALYLCASSPESSNEQFFGPGTRLTVL.

The CDR3 loop reads CASTFNPGRDEQYF. The CDR3 bases are TGTGCCAGCACCTTTAACCCAGGGAGGGACGAGCAGTACTTC. The chain uses TRBV11-2 and TRBJ2-7, with TRBD2 identical over 7 bases. Germline V lookup: CDR1 SGHAT, CDR2 FQNNGV. Germline trimming cut 7 bases from V and 5 bases from J; bases unmatched to any gene: 11. The CDR3 totals 14 residues. The variable domain in full, completed from reference TRBV11-2 and TRBJ2-7, reads EAGVAQSPRYKIIEKRQSVAFWCNPISGHATLYWYQQILGQGPKLLIQFQNNGVVDDSQLPKDRFSAERLKGVDSTLKIQPAKLEDSAVYLCASTFNPGRDEQYFGPGTRLTVT.

Concerning this clone itself: Other DNA sequences within the sample encode an identical CDR3. The genes are TRBV7-9 and TRBJ1-2; D gene unclear. The CDR3 length is 13 residues. CDR1 is SEHNR, CDR2 FQNEAQ, per germline (reference sequence). V was shortened by 4 bases and J by 5 bases, with 11 bases between the two germline ends. The CDR3 reads CASSSSRTYGYTF. The CDR3 DNA is TGTGCCAGCAGCTCCTCCCGGACGTATGGCTACACCTTC.